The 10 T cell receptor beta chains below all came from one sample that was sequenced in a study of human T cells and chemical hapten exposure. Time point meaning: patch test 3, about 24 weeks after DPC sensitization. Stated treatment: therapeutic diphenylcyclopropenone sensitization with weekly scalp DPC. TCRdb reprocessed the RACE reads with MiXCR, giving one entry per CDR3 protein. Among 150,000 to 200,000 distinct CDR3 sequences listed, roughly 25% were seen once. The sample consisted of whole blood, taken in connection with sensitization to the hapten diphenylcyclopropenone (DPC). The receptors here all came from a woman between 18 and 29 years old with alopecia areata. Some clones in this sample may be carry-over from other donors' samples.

The CDR3 bases are TGTGCCATCAGTGACCCCGGGACACTGAGCTCCTACGAGCAGTACTTC. It translates to CAISDPGTLSSYEQYF. The rearrangement joins TRBV10-3 to TRBJ2-7, with D perhaps matching TRBD1 (6 bases). Germline V gene data show CDR1 as ENHRY and CDR2 as SYGVKD. The CDR3 consists of 16 residues. V was shortened by 3 bases and J by 0 bases, with 15 bases between the two germline ends.

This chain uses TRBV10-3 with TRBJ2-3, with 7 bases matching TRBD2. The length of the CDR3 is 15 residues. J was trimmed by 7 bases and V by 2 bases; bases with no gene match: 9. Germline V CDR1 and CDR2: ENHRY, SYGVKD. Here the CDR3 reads CAISEPEREGNTQYF. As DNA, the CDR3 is TGTGCCATCAGTGAGCCCGAGCGGGAAGGGAATACGCAGTATTTT.

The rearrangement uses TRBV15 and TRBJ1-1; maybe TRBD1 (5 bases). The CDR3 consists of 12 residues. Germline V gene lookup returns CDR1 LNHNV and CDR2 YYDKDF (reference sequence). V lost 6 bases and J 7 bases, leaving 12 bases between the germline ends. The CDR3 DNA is TGTGCCACCAGGGGGGTGGGGGTTGAAGCTTTCTTT. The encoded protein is CATRGVGVEAFF.

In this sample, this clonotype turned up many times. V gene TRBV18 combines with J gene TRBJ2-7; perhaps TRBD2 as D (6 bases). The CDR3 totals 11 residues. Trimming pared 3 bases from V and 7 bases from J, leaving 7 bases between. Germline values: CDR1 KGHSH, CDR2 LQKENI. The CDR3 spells CASSPGGEQYF. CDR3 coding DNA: TGTGCCAGCTCACCCGGAGGGGAGCAGTACTTC.

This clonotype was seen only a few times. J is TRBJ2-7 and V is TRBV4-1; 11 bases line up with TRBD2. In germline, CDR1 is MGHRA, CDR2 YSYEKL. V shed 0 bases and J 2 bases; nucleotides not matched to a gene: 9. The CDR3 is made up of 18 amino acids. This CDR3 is CASSQDPPGLAAPYEQYF. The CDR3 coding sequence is TGCGCCAGCAGCCAAGACCCTCCGGGACTAGCGGCACCCTACGAGCAGTACTTC.

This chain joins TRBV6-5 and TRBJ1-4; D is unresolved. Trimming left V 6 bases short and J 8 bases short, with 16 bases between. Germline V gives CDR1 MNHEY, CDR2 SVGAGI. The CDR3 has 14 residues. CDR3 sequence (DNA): TGTGCCAGCAGAAAAGGACGGGAAAGGGAAAAACTGTTTTTT. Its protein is CASRKGREREKLFF.

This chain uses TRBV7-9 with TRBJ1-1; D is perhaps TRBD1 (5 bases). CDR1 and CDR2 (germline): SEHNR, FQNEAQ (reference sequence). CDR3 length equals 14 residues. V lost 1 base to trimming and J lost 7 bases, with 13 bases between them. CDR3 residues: CASSLEGRAGEAFF. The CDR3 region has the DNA TGTGCCAGCAGCTTAGAGGGCAGGGCGGGTGAAGCTTTCTTT. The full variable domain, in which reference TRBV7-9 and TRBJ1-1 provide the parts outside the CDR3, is DTGVSQNPRHKITKRGQNVTFRCDPISEHNRLYWYRQTLGQGPEFLTYFQNEAQLEKSRLLSDRFSAERPKGSFSTLEIQRTEQGDSAMYLCASSLEGRAGEAFFGQGTRLTVV.

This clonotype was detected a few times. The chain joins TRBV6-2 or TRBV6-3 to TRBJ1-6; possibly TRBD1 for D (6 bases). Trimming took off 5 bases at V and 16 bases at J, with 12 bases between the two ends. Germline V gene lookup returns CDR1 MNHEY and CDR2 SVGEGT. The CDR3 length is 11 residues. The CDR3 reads CASSQGHPLHF. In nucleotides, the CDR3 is TGTGCCAGCAGTCAGGGACACCCACTCCACTTT.

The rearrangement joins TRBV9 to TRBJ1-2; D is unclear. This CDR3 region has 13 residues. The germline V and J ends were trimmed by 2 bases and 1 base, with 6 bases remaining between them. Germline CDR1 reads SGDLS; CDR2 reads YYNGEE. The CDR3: CASSVHINYGYTF. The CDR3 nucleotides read TGTGCCAGCAGCGTCCACATTAACTATGGCTACACCTTC.

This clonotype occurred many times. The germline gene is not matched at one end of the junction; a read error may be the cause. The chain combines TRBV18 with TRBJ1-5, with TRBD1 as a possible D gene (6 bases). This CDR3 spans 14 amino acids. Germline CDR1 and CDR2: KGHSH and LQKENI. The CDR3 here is CASSPETGKQPQHF. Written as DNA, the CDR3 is TGTGCCAGCTCACCAGAGACAGGCAAACAGCCCCAGCATTTT. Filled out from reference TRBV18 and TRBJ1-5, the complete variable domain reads NAGVMQNPRHLVRRRGQEARLRCSPMKGHSHVYWYRQLPEEGLKFMVYLQKENIIDESGMPKERFSAEFPKEGPSILRIQQVVRGDSAAYFCASSPETGKQPQHFGDGTRLSIL.